These 17 T cell receptor beta chains were sequenced from one sample in a study of blood T cell repertoires in COVID-19. Only in-frame clones appear in the TCRdb table, and some are missing; sequencing was by immunoSEQ multiplex PCR. The data show approximately 53,000 clones, around 81% seen once. The sequencing input was peripheral blood. These receptor sequences come from an elderly woman with COVID-19, enrolled during active disease.

This sequence joins TRBV7-2 and TRBJ2-5; 11 nucleotides match TRBD2. The V gene end was trimmed by 6 bases and the J gene end by 5 bases; junction bases not matched to a gene: 8. The CDR3 runs to 15 residues. Germline V CDR1 and CDR2: SGHTA, FQGNSA. CDR3 residues: CASSTLAGVRETQYF. CDR3 DNA: TGTGCCAGCAGTACACTAGCGGGAGTTAGGGAGACCCAGTACTTC.

The CDR3 reads CASGGGQGATDTQYF. CDR3 coding DNA: TGTGCCAGCGGAGGAGGACAGGGGGCAACAGATACGCAGTATTTT. The rearrangement uses TRBV28 and TRBJ2-3; TRBD1 aligns across 11 bases. The length of the CDR3 is 15 residues. The V gene's germline CDR1 is MDHEN and CDR2 SYDVKM. V lost 8 bases, J lost 3 bases, and 7 bases stayed unmatched. The full variable domain, with the rest looked up from reference TRBV28 and TRBJ2-3, is DVKVTQSSRYLVKRTGEKVFLECVQDMDHENMFWYRQDPGLGLRLIYFSYDVKMKEKGDIPEGYSVSREKKERFSLILESASTNQTSMYLCASGGGQGATDTQYFGPGTRLTVL.

V and J are TRBV19 and TRBJ1-5, with 8 nucleotides matching TRBD1. The CDR3 length is 14 residues. The junction had 7 bases not matched to a gene; V was cut back by 3 bases and J by 9 bases. Per the germline V gene, CDR1 is LNHDA and CDR2 is SQIVND (reference sequence). The CDR3 coding sequence is TGTGCCAGTAGTATTGGACAGGGAGTGGGGCCCCAGCATTTT. Translation gives CASSIGQGVGPQHF. Based on the CDR3 plus reference TRBV19 and TRBJ1-5, the full variable domain is DGGITQSPKYLFRKEGQNVTLSCEQNLNHDAMYWYRQDPGQGLRLIYYSQIVNDFQKGDIAEGYSVSREKKESFPLTVTSAQKNPTAFYLCASSIGQGVGPQHFGDGTRLSIL.

V usage is TRBV25-1 and J usage is TRBJ2-7; D is perhaps TRBD1 (6 bases). V dropped 3 bases and J dropped 4 bases, with 7 bases sitting between them. Germline V lookup: CDR1 MGHDK, CDR2 SYGVNS. The CDR3 extends over 12 amino acids. In DNA form, the CDR3 reads TGTGCCAGCAGTGATAGGGGGTACGAGCAGTACTTC. Translating it yields CASSDRGYEQYF.

The chain recombines TRBV20-1 with TRBJ2-3, with D possibly being TRBD1 (6 bases). The germline V gene has CDR1 DFQATT and CDR2 SNEGSKA (reference sequence). The V end lost 6 bases, the J end lost 6 bases, and 10 bases lay between the germline ends. The CDR3 covers 11 residues. The CDR3 coding sequence is TGCAGTGCCAGGCAGGGGGATACGCAGTATTTT. Its protein product is CSARQGDTQYF.

The CDR3, as DNA: TGCGCCAGCAGTGCAAAGGGACTAGCGGGATTTAACGAGCAGTTCTTC. It yields the protein CASSAKGLAGFNEQFF. The J gene is TRBJ2-1, the V gene TRBV10-1, with 13 positions matching TRBD2. The length of the CDR3 is 16 residues. The J segment lost 10 bases and the V segment lost 4 bases, leaving 10 bases of the junction unmatched. The germline CDR1 and CDR2 sequences are WNHNN and SYGVQD (reference sequence).

The V gene is TRBV6-6, the J gene TRBJ1-5; D remains ambiguous. CDR3 length: 14 residues. From germline, CDR1 is MNHNY and CDR2 SVGAGI (reference sequence). Trimming pared 0 bases from V and 5 bases from J, leaving 8 bases between. The CDR3 loop reads CASSYSSIDQPQHF. CDR3 in DNA: TGTGCCAGCAGTTACTCGTCCATAGATCAGCCCCAGCATTTT.

The chain carries TRBV27 and TRBJ1-1; D call uncertain. The CDR3 contains 14 residues. V gave up 5 bases and J gave up 5 bases, with 15 bases separating them. The germline V gene has CDR1 MNHEY and CDR2 SMNVEV (reference sequence). The CDR3 DNA reads TGTGCCAGCAGTCGACGACGGGTAAATACTGAAGCTTTCTTT. Translating gives CASSRRRVNTEAFF.

The V and J genes are TRBV7-9 and TRBJ2-7; possibly TRBD1 for D (6 bases). V lost 3 bases, J lost 2 bases, and 11 bases lay in between. This CDR3 contains 14 residues. Germline V gene data show CDR1 as SEHNR and CDR2 as FQNEAQ (reference sequence). CDR3 in amino acids: CASSFAQGPYEQYF. CDR3 sequence (DNA): TGTGCCAGCAGCTTTGCTCAGGGGCCCTACGAGCAGTACTTC.

The CDR3 DNA follows: TGTGCCATCAGTGATAACAGGGGACGGGGAGTCCCCACTGGAAACACCATATATTTT. This translates into CAISDNRGRGVPTGNTIYF. The genes are TRBV10-3 and TRBJ1-3, with TRBD1 identical over 7 bases. Germline values: CDR1 ENHRY, CDR2 SYGVKD. The CDR3 length is 19 residues. Germline trimming cut 3 bases from V and 2 bases from J; bases unmatched to any gene: 16.

V usage is TRBV15 and J usage is TRBJ2-7, with 7 bases fitting TRBD2. With 0 bases clipped from V and 2 bases from J, the junction kept 7 bases outside the gene matches. This CDR3 has 16 amino acids. Germline values: CDR1 LNHNV, CDR2 YYDKDF (reference sequence). CDR3 sequence: CATSRDIGGVTYEQYF. The DNA of the CDR3 is TGTGCCACCAGCAGAGATATTGGGGGGGTGACCTACGAGCAGTACTTC.

The CDR3 is CATSIAGGNQETQYF. The CDR3 DNA sequence: TGTGCCACCAGTATAGCGGGAGGGAACCAAGAGACCCAGTACTTC. The chain couples TRBV24-1 to TRBJ2-5; TRBD2 matches 11 bases. The CDR3 is 15 residues long. With V trimmed by 6 bases and J by 0 bases, 2 bases remained unmatched. Germline CDR1 and CDR2: KGHDR and SFDVKD.

This chain connects TRBV27 to TRBJ1-5; 10 bases match TRBD1. V lost 5 bases to trimming and J lost 1 base; unmatched junction nucleotides: 5. Germline lookup yields CDR1 MNHEY and CDR2 SMNVEV (reference sequence). This CDR3 has 16 residues. In nucleotides, the CDR3 is TGTGCCAGCAGTCTCAGACAGGGGGCCAGCAATCAGCCCCAGCATTTT. It is translated as CASSLRQGASNQPQHF.

The genes are TRBV27 and TRBJ1-6; D may be TRBD1 (6 bases). The CDR3 contains 18 residues. CDR1 MNHEY and CDR2 SMNVEV come from the germline V gene (reference sequence). Trimming cost V 5 bases and J 1 base, with 18 bases left between them. CDR3 DNA sequence: TGTGCCAGCAGTACCAAGGGGGTTTGGGGTTCCTATAATTCACCCCTCCACTTT. Its protein product is CASSTKGVWGSYNSPLHF.

CDR3: CASRAHGAGAGNEQFF. DNA of the CDR3: TGTGCCAGCAGGGCTCATGGGGCGGGAGCTGGAAATGAGCAGTTCTTC. The chain recombines TRBV28 with TRBJ2-1, with TRBD2 identical over 7 bases. V lost 6 bases to trimming and J lost 7 bases; unmatched junction nucleotides: 15. Germline V gene sequence: CDR1 MDHEN, CDR2 SYDVKM. The CDR3 spans 16 residues.

This clone was found a few times. The chain joins TRBV29-1 to TRBJ1-2; no clear D. V was cut by 0 bases and J by 8 bases, with 10 bases left in between. Germline V gene sequence: CDR1 SQVTM, CDR2 ANQGSEA. The CDR3 spans 12 residues. DNA of the CDR3: TGCAGCGTTGAAGATTTAGAGGGCGGCTACACCTTC. Translated: CSVEDLEGGYTF.

The V call is TRBV7-8, the J call TRBJ2-6; 13 bases fit TRBD2. Trimming removed 0 bases from V and 0 bases from J; junction bases left unmatched: 2. The CDR3 sequence is 19 residues long. CDR1 and CDR2 (germline): SGHVS, FQNEAQ. The DNA of the CDR3 is TGTGCCAGCAGCTTAGCGGGACTAGCGGGGCGCTCTGGGGCCAACGTCCTGACTTTC. Residues: CASSLAGLAGRSGANVLTF.